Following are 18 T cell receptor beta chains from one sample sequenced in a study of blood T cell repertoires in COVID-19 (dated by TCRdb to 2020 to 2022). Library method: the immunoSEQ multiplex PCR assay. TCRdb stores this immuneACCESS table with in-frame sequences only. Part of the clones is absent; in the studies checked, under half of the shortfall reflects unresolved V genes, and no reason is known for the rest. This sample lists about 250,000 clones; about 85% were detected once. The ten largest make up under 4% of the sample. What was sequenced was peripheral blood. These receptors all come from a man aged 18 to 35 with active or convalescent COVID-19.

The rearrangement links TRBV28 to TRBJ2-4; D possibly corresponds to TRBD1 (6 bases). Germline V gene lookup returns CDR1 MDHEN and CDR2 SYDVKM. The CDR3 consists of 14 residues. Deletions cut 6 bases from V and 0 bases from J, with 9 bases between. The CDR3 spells CASSRGGAKNIQYF. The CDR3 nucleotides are TGTGCCAGCAGCCGAGGGGGAGCCAAAAACATTCAGTACTTC.

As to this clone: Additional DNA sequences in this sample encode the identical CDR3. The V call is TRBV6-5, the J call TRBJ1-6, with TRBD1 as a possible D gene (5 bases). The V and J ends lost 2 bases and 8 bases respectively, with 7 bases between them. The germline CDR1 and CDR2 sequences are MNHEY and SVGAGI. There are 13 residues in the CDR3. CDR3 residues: CASSYTGDSPLHF. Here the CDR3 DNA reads TGTGCCAGCAGTTACACGGGGGATTCACCCCTCCACTTT.

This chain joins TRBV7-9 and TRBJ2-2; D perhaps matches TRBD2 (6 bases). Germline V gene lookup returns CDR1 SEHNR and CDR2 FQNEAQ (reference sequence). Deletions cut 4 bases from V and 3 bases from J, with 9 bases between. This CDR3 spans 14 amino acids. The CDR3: CASSSGLDTGELFF. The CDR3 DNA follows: TGTGCCAGCAGCTCGGGACTCGACACCGGGGAGCTGTTTTTT.

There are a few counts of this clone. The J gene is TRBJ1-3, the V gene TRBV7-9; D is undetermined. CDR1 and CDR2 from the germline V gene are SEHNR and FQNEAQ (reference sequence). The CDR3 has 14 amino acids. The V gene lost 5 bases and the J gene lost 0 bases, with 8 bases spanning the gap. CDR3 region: CASSPVASGNTIYF. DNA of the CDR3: TGTGCCAGCAGCCCCGTAGCCTCTGGAAACACCATATATTTT.

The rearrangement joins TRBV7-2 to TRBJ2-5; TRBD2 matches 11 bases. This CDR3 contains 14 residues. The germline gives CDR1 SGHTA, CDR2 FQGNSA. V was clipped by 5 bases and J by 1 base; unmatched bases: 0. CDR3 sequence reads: CASSGTSGQETQYF. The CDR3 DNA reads TGTGCCAGCAGCGGGACTAGCGGCCAAGAGACCCAGTACTTC.

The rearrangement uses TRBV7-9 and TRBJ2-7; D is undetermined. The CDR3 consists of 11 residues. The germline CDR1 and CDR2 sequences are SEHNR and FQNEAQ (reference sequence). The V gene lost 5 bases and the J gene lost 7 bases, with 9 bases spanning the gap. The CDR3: CASSARIEQYF. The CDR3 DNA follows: TGTGCCAGCAGCGCCAGAATAGAGCAGTACTTC.

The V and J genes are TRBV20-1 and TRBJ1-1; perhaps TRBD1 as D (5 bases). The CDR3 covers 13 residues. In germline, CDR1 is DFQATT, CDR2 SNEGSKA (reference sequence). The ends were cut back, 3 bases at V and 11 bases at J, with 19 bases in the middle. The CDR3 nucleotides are TGCAGTGCTAGTAGGCCAGGGCATTCGGCGGCTTTCTTT. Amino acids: CSASRPGHSAAFF.

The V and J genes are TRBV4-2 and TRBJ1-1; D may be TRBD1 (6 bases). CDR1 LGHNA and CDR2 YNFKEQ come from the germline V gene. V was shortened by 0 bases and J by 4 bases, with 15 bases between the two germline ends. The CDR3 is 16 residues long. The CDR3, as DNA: TGTGCCAGCAGCCAAGATCCATGGGGGCAGGGCACTGAAGCTTTCTTT. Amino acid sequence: CASSQDPWGQGTEAFF.

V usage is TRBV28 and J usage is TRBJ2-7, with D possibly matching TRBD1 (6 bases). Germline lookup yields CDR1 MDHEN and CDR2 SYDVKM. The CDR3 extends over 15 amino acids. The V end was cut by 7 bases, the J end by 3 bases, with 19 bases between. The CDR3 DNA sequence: TGTGCCAGCACACCCCTGGGGGCAGAAAACTACGAGCAGTACTTC. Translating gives CASTPLGAENYEQYF.

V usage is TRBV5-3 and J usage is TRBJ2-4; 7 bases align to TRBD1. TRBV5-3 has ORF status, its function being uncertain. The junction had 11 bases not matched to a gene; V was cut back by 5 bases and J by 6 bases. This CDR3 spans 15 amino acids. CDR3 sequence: CARSWSNRGGNIQYF. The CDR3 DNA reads TGTGCCAGAAGTTGGTCTAACAGGGGCGGAAACATTCAGTACTTC.

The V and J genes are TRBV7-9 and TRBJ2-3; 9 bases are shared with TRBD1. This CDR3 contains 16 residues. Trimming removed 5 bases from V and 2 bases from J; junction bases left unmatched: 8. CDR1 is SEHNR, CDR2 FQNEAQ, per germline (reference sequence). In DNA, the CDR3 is TGTGCCAGCAGCCCAACAGGGGGCTTTTCCACAGATACGCAGTATTTT. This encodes CASSPTGGFSTDTQYF.

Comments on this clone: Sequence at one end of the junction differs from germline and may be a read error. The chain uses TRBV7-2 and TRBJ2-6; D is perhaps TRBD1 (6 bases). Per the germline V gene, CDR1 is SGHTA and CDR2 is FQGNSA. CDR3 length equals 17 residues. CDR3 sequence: CASSLAGQNSGANVLTF. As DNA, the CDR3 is TGTGCCAGCAGCCTAGCCGGACAGAACTCTGGGGCCAACGTCCTGACTTTC.

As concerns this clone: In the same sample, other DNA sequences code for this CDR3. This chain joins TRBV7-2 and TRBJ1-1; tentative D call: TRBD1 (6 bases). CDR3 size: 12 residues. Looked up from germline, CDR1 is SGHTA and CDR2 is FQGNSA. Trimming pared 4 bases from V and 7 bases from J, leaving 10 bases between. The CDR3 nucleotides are TGTGCCAGCAGCTCGACAGGCCTTGAAGCTTTCTTT. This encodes CASSSTGLEAFF. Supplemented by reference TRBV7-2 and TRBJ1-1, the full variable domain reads GAGVSQSPSNKVTEKGKDVELRCDPISGHTALYWYRQSLGQGLEFLIYFQGNSAPDKSGLPSDRFSAERTGGSVSTLTIQRTQQEDSAVYLCASSSTGLEAFFGQGTRLTVV.

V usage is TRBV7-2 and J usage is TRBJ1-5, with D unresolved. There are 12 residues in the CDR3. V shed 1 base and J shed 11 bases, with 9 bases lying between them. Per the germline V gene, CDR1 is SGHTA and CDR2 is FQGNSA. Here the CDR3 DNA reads TGTGCCAGCAGCTTAGACACCGGGACCCAGCATTTT. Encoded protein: CASSLDTGTQHF.

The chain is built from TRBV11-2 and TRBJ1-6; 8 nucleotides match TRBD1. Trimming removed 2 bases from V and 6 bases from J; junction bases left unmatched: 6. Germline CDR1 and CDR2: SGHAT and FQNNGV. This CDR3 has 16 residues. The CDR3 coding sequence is TGTGCCAGCAGCTTACGAAGAGACAGGGGTAATTCACCCCTCCACTTT. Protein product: CASSLRRDRGNSPLHF.

CDR3 loop: CASSNSGVNYEQYF. In nucleotides, the CDR3 is TGTGCCAGCAGTAATAGCGGAGTAAACTACGAGCAGTACTTC. The chain combines TRBV6-2 or TRBV6-3 with TRBJ2-7, with a weak D call TRBD2 (6 bases). The CDR3 is made up of 14 amino acids. CDR1 MNHEY and CDR2 SVGEGT come from the germline V gene. Trimming cost V 5 bases and J 3 bases, with 14 bases left between them.

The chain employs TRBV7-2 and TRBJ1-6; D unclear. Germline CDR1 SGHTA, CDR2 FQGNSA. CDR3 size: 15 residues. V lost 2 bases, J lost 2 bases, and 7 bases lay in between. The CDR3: CASSLPGTYNSPLHF. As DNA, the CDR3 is TGTGCCAGCAGCTTACCCGGGACCTATAATTCACCCCTCCACTTT.

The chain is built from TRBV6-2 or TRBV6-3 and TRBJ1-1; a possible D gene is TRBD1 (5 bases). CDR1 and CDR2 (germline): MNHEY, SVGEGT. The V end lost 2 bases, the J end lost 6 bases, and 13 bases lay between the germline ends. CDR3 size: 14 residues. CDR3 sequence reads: CASSYPGVRAEAFF. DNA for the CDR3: TGTGCCAGCAGTTACCCGGGGGTACGCGCTGAAGCTTTCTTT.